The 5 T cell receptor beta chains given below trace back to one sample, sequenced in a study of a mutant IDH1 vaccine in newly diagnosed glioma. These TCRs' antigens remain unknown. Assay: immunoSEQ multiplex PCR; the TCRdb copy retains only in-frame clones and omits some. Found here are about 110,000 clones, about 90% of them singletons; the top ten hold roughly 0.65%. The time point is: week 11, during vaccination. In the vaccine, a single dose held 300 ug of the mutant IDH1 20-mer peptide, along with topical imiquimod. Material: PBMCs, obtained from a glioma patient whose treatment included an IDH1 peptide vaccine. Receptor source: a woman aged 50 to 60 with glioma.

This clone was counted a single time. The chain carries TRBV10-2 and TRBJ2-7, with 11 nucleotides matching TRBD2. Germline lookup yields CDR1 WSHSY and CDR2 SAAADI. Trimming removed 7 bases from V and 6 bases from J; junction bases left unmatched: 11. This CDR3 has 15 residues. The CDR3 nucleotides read TGCGCCAGCACCGGACTAGCGGGTTCCCTTGGCGAGCAGTACTTC. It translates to CASTGLAGSLGEQYF.

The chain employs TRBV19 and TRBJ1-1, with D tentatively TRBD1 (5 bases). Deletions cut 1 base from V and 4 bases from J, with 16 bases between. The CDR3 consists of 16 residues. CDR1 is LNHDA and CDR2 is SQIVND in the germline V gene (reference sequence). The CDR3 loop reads CASSIGPVGVSTEAFF. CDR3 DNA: TGTGCCAGTAGTATAGGACCGGTAGGGGTGAGCACTGAAGCTTTCTTT.

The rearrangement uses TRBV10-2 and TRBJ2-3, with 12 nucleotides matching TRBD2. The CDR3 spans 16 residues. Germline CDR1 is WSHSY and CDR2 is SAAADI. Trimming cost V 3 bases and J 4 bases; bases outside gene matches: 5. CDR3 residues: CASSETSGRNADTQYF. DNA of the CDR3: TGCGCCAGCAGTGAAACTAGCGGGAGGAATGCAGATACGCAGTATTTT.

CDR3: CASSLGVQGSGETQYF. The CDR3 bases are TGTGCCAGCAGCTTAGGAGTACAGGGGTCGGGAGAGACCCAGTACTTC. The chain is built from TRBV7-9 and TRBJ2-5, with 7 nucleotides matching TRBD1. Germline V lookup: CDR1 SEHNR, CDR2 FQNEAQ (reference sequence). Trimming cost V 1 base and J 4 bases; bases outside gene matches: 9. There are 16 residues in the CDR3.

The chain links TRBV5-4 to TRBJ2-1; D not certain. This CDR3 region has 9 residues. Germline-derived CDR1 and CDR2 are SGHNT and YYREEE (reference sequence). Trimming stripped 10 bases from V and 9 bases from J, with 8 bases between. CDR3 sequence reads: CALVREQFF. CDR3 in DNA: TGTGCCTTGGTGCGTGAGCAGTTCTTC.